The entry that follows covers one T cell receptor beta chain sequence. Antigen specificity is unknown. Unique molecular identifiers were affixed to discrete cDNA molecules within the library. TCRdb redid the calling of the RACE reads with MiXCR, one entry per CDR3 protein. Among some 170,000 distinct CDR3 sequences listed, more than 20% were seen once. The source of the sample is a study of human T cells and chemical hapten exposure. Study-wide background: Patches that contained 0.01% DPC were applied to the upper back and read at 6 days. Overall study results and limits: Controls formed significantly fewer large CDR3 similarity clusters than expanded TCRs did.

Time point described: patch test 1, 2 weeks after DPC sensitization. Noted treatment: therapeutic diphenylcyclopropenone sensitization with weekly scalp DPC. Germline loops: CDR1 SGHRS, CDR2 YFSETQ. The CDR3 extends over 13 amino acids. V was trimmed by 2 bases and J by 6 bases, leaving 9 bases between them. Sequencing used whole blood, obtained in connection with sensitization to the hapten diphenylcyclopropenone (DPC). The gene calls are TRBV5-1 and TRBJ1-5; D is uncertain. This sequence originates from a woman aged 45 to 65 with alopecia areata. Some clones in this sample may be carry-over from other donors' samples. As DNA, the CDR3 is TGCGCCAGCAGCTTAATAGGGTTTCAGCCCCAGCATTTT. Translating gives CASSLIGFQPQHF.